This TCR beta chain was retrieved from a study of shared clonotypes between healthy human individuals. The CDR3 spans 16 residues. CDR1 is SGHRS and CDR2 is YFSETQ in the germline V gene. V shed 5 bases, J shed 4 bases, and the junction held 14 bases outside the gene matches. TCRdb's table, derived via immunoSEQ multiplex PCR, lists solely in-frame clones and lacks some. The data contain roughly 2.6 million clones, 85% to 95% of them singletons. The V and J genes are TRBV5-1 and TRBJ2-7; 8 bases are a match to TRBD2. Sequenced material: naive CD4+ T cells sorted from blood. Described subset: CD45RA+ positively selected. This clonotype originated in a man aged 18 to 30 in good health. CDR3 protein: CASSSPAGSGDYEQYF. Here the CDR3 DNA reads TGCGCCAGCAGTTCCCCGGCTGGTAGCGGGGATTACGAGCAGTACTTC.